The 6 T cell receptor beta chains listed next were all sequenced from one sample in a study of blood T cell repertoires in COVID-19. Assay: immunoSEQ multiplex PCR; the TCRdb copy retains only in-frame clones and omits some. The table has 160,000 or so clones, more than 75% seen once. Sequencing used peripheral blood. All receptors derive from a woman in her 70s with acute or convalescent COVID-19.

The chain links TRBV27 to TRBJ1-1; TRBD1 matches 9 bases. Germline V lookup: CDR1 MNHEY, CDR2 SMNVEV (reference sequence). The CDR3 loop spans 14 amino acids. The V segment lost 5 bases and the J segment 10 bases; nucleotides outside the gene matches: 11. The CDR3 sequence: CASSPPGQGSSAFF. For the CDR3, the DNA is TGTGCCAGCAGTCCACCGGGACAGGGTTCCTCAGCTTTCTTT.

Written as DNA, the CDR3 is TGTGCCAGCAGTTACCCGGGGGGCTACGAGCAGTACTTC. Amino acid sequence: CASSYPGGYEQYF. The V gene is TRBV28, the J gene TRBJ2-7; 7 positions agree with TRBD2. The CDR3 has 13 amino acids. Trimming cost V 4 bases and J 3 bases; bases outside gene matches: 3. Per germline, CDR1 MDHEN and CDR2 SYDVKM.

The DNA of the CDR3 is TGTGCCAGCAGCCCCTCAGGGAAAGGAAATCAGCCCCAGCATTTT. Protein: CASSPSGKGNQPQHF. The J gene is TRBJ1-5, the V gene TRBV6-2 or TRBV6-3; D possibly corresponds to TRBD1 (5 bases). CDR3 length equals 15 residues. Germline loops: CDR1 MNHEY, CDR2 SVGEGT. Trimming took off 6 bases at V and 4 bases at J, with 16 bases between the two ends.

This clone has just a few counts. The chain uses TRBV5-8 and TRBJ1-4; 8 positions match TRBD1. V was pared by 0 bases and J by 11 bases, with 9 bases of the junction left unmatched. The germline CDR1 and CDR2 sequences are SGHTS and YDEGEE. CDR3 size: 15 residues. CDR3 sequence reads: CASSLAAPQGVKLFF. The CDR3, as DNA: TGTGCCAGCAGCTTGGCCGCCCCACAGGGGGTTAAACTGTTTTTT.

This clone came up once. The V gene is TRBV18, the J gene TRBJ2-5; 11 nucleotides align to TRBD1. The ends lost 6 bases at V and 5 bases at J; junction bases unmatched: 5. CDR1 is KGHSH and CDR2 is LQKENI in the germline V gene. CDR3 length: 14 amino acids. In DNA, the CDR3 is TGTGCCAGCTCTCGGACAGGGGGCGAGGAGACCCAGTACTTC. Translated: CASSRTGGEETQYF.

This clone appeared once. The chain employs TRBV3-1 (or the pseudogene TRBV3-2) and TRBJ2-3; D not resolved. This CDR3 comprises 14 residues. The germline V gene has CDR1 LGHDT and CDR2 YNNKEL (reference sequence). V dropped 3 bases and J dropped 0 bases, with 7 bases sitting between them. CDR3 region: CASSQGFSTDTQYF. In DNA form, the CDR3 reads TGTGCCAGCAGCCAGGGCTTTAGCACAGATACGCAGTATTTT.